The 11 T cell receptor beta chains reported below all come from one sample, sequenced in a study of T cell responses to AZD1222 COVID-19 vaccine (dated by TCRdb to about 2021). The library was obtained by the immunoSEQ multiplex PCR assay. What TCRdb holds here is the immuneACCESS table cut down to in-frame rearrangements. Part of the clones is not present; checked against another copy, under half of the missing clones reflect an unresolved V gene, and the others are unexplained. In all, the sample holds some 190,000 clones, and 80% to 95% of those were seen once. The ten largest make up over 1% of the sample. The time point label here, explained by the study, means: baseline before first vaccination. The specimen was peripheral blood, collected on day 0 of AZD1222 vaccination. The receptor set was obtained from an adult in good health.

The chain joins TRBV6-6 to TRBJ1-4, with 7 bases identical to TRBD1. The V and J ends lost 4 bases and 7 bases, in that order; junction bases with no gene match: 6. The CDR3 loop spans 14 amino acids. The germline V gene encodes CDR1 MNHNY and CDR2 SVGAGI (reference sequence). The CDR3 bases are TGTGCCAGCAGTTCAGGGGGGGTAGGTGAAAAACTGTTTTTT. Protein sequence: CASSSGGVGEKLFF.

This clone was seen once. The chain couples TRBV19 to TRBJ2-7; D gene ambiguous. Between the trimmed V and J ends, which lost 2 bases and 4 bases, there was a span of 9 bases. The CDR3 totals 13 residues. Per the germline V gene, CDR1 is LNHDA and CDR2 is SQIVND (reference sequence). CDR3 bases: TGTGCCAGTAGTATATCTGGGGTTTACGAGCAGTACTTC. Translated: CASSISGVYEQYF. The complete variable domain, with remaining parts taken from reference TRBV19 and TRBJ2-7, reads DGGITQSPKYLFRKEGQNVTLSCEQNLNHDAMYWYRQDPGQGLRLIYYSQIVNDFQKGDIAEGYSVSREKKESFPLTVTSAQKNPTAFYLCASSISGVYEQYFGPGTRLTVT.

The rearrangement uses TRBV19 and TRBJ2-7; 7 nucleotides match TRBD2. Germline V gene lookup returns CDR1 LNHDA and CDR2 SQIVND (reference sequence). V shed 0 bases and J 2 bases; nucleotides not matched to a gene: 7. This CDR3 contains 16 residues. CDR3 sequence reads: CASSIEYGAGAYEQYF. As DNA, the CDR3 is TGTGCCAGTAGTATAGAGTACGGGGCGGGGGCCTACGAGCAGTACTTC.

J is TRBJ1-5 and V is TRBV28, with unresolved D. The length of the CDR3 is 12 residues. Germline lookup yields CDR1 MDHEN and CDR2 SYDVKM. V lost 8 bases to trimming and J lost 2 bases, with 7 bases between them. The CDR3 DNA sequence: TGTGCCAGCTCGGCAGGCAATCAGCCCCAGCATTTT. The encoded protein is CASSAGNQPQHF.

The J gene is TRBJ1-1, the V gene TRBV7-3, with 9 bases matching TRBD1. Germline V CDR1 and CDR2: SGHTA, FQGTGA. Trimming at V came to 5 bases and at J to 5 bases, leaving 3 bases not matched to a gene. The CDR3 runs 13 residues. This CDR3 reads CASSEDRGTEAFF. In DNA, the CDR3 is TGTGCCAGCAGCGAAGACAGGGGGACTGAAGCTTTCTTT.

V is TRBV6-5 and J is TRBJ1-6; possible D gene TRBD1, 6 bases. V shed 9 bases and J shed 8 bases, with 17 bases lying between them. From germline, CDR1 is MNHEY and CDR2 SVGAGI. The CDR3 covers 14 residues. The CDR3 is CASTRQAGYSPLHF. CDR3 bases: TGTGCCAGTACTAGACAGGCCGGTTATTCACCCCTCCACTTT.

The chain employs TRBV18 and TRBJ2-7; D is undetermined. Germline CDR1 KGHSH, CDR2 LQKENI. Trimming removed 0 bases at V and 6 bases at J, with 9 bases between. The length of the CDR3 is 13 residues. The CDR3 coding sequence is TGTGCCAGCTCACCACCGGGCTCGGGCGAGCAGTACTTC. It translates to CASSPPGSGEQYF.

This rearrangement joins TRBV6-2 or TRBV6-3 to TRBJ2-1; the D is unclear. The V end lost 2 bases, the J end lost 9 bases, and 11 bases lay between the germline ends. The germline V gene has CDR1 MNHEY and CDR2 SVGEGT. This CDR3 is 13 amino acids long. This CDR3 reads CASSYPSPPEQFF. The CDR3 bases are TGTGCCAGCAGTTACCCGAGCCCTCCTGAGCAGTTCTTC.

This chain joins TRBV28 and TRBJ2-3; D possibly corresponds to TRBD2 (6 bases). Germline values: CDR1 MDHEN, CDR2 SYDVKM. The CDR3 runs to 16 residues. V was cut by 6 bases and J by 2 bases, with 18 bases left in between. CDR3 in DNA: TGTGCCAGCAGACCTACTAGACGGGGGTACACAGATACGCAGTATTTT. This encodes CASRPTRRGYTDTQYF.

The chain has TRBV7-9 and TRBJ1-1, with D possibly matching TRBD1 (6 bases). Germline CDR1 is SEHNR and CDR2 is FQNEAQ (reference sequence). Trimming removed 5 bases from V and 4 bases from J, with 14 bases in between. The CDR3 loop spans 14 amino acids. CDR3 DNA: TGTGCCAGCAGCGTCCGACAGGTCAGCACTGAAGCTTTCTTT. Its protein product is CASSVRQVSTEAFF.

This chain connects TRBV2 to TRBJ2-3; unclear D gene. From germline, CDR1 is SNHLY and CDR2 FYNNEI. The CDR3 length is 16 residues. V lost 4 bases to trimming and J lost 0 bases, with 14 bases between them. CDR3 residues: CASSVQAAVSTDTQYF. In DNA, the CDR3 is TGTGCCAGCAGTGTCCAGGCAGCTGTAAGCACAGATACGCAGTATTTT.